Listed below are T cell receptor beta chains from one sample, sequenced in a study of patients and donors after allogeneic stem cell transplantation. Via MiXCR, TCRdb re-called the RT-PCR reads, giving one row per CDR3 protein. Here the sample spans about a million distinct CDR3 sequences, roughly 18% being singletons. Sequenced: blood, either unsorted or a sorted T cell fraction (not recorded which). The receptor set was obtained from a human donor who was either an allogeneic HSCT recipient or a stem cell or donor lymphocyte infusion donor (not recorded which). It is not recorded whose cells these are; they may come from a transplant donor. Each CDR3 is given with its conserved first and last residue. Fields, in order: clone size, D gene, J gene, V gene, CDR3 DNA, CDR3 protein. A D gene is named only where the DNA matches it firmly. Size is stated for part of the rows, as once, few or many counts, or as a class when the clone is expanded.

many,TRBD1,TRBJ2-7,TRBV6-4,TGTGCCAGCAAGAAGGGGGCCGAGCAGTACTTC,CASKKGAEQYF
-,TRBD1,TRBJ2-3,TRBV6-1,TGTGCCAGCAGTGAACGTGGCAAGGGGGCGATTGATACGCAGTATTTT,CASSERGKGAIDTQYF
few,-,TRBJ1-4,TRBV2,TGTGCCAGCAGTCTGGACAGCTATGAAAAACTGTTTTTT,CASSLDSYEKLFF
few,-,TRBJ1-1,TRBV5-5,TGTGCCAGCAGCTTGCTGGGGATCCCTGAAGCTTTCTTT,CASSLLGIPEAFF
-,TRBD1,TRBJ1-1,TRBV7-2,TGTGCCAGCAGCTCCAAGGGACAGAGGAACACTGAAGCTTTCTTT,CASSSKGQRNTEAFF
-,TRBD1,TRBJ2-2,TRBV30,TGTGCCTGGAGGAGGTTGGACAGGGGGGATACCGGGGAGCTGTTTTTT,CAWRRLDRGDTGELFF
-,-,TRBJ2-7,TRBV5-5,TGTGCCAGCAGCTTGAGAGGGCAGGGGTTGTGGAACGAGCAGTACTTC,CASSLRGQGLWNEQYF
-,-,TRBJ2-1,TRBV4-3,TGCGCCAGCAGCCAAGATCGATACACGCTCGCTTACAATGAGCAGTTCTTC,CASSQDRYTLAYNEQFF
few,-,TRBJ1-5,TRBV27,TGTGCCAGCAGTTTATCTCCGGACGGAGATCAGCCCCAGCATTTT,CASSLSPDGDQPQHF
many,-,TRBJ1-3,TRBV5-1,TGCGCCAGCAGCTTAGACACCTCTGGAAACACCATATATTTT,CASSLDTSGNTIYF
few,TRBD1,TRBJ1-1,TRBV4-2,TGTGCCAGCAGCCCCCGGGACAGGCGGGGAACTGAAGCTTTCTTT,CASSPRDRRGTEAFF
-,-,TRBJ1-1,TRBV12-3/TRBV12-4,TGTGCCAGCAGTTTTGGGGCCAGGGGAAGCACTGAAGCCTTCTTT,CASSFGARGSTEAFF
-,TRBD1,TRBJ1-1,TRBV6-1,TGTGCCACCCGGACAGGGGGAGGTGGCACTGAAGCTTTCTTT,CATRTGGGGTEAFF
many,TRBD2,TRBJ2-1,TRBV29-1,TGCAGCGTTGAAGCTAGCGGGTACTACAATGAGCAGTTCTTC,CSVEASGYYNEQFF
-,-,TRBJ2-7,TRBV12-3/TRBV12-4,TGTGCCAGCAGTTTCGGAACATTGGAGCAGTACTTC,CASSFGTLEQYF
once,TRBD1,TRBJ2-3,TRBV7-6,TGTGCCAGCAGCTTCAGGGGGCAAAACACAGATACGCAGTATTTT,CASSFRGQNTDTQYF
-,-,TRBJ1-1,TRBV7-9,TGTGCCAGCAGCTTAGCGCTGGGTCCAGGGCTAGGAGCTTTCTTT,CASSLALGPGLGAFF